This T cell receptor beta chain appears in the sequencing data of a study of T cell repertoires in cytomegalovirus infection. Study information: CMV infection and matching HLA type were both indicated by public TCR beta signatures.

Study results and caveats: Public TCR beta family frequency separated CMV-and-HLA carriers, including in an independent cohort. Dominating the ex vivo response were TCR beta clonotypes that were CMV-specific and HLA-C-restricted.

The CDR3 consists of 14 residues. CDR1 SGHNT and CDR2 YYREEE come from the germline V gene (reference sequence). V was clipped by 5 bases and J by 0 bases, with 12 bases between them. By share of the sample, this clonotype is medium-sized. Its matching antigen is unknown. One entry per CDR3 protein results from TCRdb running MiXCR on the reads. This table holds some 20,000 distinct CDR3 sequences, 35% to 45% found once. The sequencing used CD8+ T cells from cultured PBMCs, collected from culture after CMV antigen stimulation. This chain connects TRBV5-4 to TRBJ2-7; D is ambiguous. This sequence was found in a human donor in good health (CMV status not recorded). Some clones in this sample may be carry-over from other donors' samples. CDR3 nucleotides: TGTGCCAGCAGTTTCGACCCGATCTCCTACGAGCAGTACTTC. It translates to CASSFDPISYEQYF.